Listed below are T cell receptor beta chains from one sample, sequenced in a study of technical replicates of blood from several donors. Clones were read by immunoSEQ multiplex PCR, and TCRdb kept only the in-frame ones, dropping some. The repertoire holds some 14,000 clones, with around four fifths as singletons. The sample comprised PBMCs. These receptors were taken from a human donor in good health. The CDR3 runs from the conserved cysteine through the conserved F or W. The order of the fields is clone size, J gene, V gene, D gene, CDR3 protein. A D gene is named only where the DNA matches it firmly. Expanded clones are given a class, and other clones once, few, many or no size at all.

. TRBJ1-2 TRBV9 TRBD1 CASSPRQGLYGYTF
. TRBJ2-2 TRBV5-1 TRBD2 CASSRTSGSGGELFF
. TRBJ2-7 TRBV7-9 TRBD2 CASSGSSGRIEQYF
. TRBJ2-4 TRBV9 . CASSVGGGVGIQYF
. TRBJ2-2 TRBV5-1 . CASSLGGLASTGELFF
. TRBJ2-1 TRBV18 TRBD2 CASSLGLAGPYNEQFF
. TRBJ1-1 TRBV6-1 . CASGRQAMNTEAFF
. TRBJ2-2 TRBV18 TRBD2 CASSPFSGGNTGELFF
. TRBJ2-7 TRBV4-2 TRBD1 CASSPRNDRGLTYEQYF
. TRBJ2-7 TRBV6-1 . CASSAVQASEQYF
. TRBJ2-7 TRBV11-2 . CASSLGVGVYEQYF
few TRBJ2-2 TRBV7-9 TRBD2 CASSLRLAGNTGELFF
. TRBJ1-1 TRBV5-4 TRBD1 CASSLAGTDEAFF
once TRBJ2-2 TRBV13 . CASSPMGGHTGELFF
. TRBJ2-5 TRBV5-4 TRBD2 CASSPAGGLETQYF
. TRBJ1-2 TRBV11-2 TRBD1 CASSLAIGTVYGYTF
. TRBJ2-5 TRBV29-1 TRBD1 CSASPFGQGGGETQYF
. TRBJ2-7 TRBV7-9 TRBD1 CASSPGQGAYEQYF
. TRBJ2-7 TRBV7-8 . CASSLSLYEQYF
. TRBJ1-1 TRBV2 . CASSEDGQDFF
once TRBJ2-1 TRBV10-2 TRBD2 CASWTSNEQFF
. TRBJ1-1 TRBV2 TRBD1 CASSQGAWNTEAFF
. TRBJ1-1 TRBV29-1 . CSVEGGMNTEAFF
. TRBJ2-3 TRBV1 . CTSSQDFRRLAGACTQYF
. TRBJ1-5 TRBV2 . CASSELLAGGFGNQPQHF
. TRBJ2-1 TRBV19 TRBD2 CASSPSGSSYNEQFF
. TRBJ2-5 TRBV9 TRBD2 CASSVGSGSVGTQYF
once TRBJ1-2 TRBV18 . CASSPTGFTGSNYGYTF
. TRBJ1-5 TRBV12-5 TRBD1 CASGLAPDREDQPQHF
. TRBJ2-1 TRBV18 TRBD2 CASSPVSLTSGSNNEQFF
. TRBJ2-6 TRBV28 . CASSSSQGTPANVLTF
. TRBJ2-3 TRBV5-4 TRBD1 CASSSTGGPDTQYF
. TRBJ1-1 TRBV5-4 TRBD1 CASSWDRGQGEAFF
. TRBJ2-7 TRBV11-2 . CASSLHYIHSYEQYF
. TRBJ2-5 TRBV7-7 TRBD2 CASSLSELAGEETQYF
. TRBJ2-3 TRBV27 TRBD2 CASSAGLAGTDTQYF
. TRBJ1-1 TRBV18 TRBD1 CASSRDRVTEAFF
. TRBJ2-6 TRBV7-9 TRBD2 CASSPRGGSFSGANVLTF
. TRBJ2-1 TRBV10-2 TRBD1 CASSEGTAAYNEQFF
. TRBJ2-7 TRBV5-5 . CASSLVGGPDEQYF
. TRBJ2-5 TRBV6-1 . CASSQDRRAQYF
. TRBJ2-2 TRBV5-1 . CASSPGNTGELFF
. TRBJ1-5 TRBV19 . CASSSGERRVGYQPQHF
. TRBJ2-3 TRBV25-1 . CASSEASRDTQYF
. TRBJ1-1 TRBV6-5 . CASSYSGKNTEAFF
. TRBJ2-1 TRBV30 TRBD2 CAWSVRLAGGGNEQFF
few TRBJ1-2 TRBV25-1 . CASSKTERNGYTF
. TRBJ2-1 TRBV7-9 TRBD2 CASSVKAGEGEQFF
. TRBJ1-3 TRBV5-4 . CASSFGDTGNTIYF
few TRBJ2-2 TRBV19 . CASSGRANTGELFF
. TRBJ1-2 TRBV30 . CAWSFGGGNYGYTF
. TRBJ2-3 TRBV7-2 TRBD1 CASSFTGTGFTDTQYF
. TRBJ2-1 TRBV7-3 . CASSRKMGGNNEQFF